What follows are 30 T cell receptor beta chains derived from one specimen sequenced in a study of blood T cell repertoires in COVID-19. TCRdb's table, derived via immunoSEQ multiplex PCR, lists solely in-frame clones and lacks some. The sample contains roughly 45,000 clones, over 80% of which appear only once. Material for sequencing was peripheral blood. These receptor sequences come from a man aged 45-65 years with active COVID-19.

The chain uses TRBV7-9 and TRBJ2-7, with TRBD2 as a possible D gene (5 bases). Germline V lookup: CDR1 SEHNR, CDR2 FQNEAQ (reference sequence). The ends were cut back, 5 bases at V and 6 bases at J, with 14 bases in the middle. The CDR3 consists of 13 residues. The chain's CDR3 is CASSVGEVSEQYF. For the CDR3, the DNA is TGTGCCAGCAGCGTCGGGGAAGTCAGCGAGCAGTACTTC.

This sequence joins TRBV5-1 and TRBJ1-2; D gene uncertain. This CDR3 region has 14 residues. Germline V gene lookup returns CDR1 SGHRS and CDR2 YFSETQ. The V end lost 4 bases, the J end lost 0 bases, and 10 bases lay between the germline ends. CDR3 nucleotide sequence: TGCGCCAGCAGCGAGAATACGTCTAACTATGGCTACACCTTC. Translating gives CASSENTSNYGYTF. Combining the CDR3 with reference TRBV5-1 and TRBJ1-2 gives the whole variable domain KAGVTQTPRYLIKTRGQQVTLSCSPISGHRSVSWYQQTPGQGLQFLFEYFSETQRNKGNFPGRFSGRQFSNSRSEMNVSTLELGDSALYLCASSENTSNYGYTFGSGTRLTVV.

This rearrangement joins TRBV9 to TRBJ1-3; D is perhaps TRBD1 (5 bases). Germline V gene data show CDR1 as SGDLS and CDR2 as YYNGEE. V was pared by 0 bases and J by 2 bases, with 6 bases between. The CDR3 is 14 amino acids. The CDR3 DNA follows: TGTGCCAGCAGCGTAGGGGGCGCTGGAAACACCATATATTTT. This gives the protein CASSVGGAGNTIYF. Full variable domain (outside the CDR3, taken from reference TRBV9 and TRBJ1-3): DSGVTQTPKHLITATGQRVTLRCSPRSGDLSVYWYQQSLDQGLQFLIQYYNGEERAKGNILERFSAQQFPDLHSELNLSSLELGDSALYFCASSVGGAGNTIYFGEGSWLTVV.

The rearrangement uses TRBV6-2 or TRBV6-3 and TRBJ2-6; 10 nucleotides agree with TRBD1. The junction had 6 bases not matched to a gene; V was cut back by 1 base and J by 0 bases. CDR1 is MNHEY and CDR2 is SVGEGT in the germline V gene. CDR3 length equals 19 residues. CDR3 in amino acids: CASSYLPGQGNSGANVLTF. In DNA, the CDR3 is TGTGCCAGCAGTTACTTACCGGGACAGGGGAACTCTGGGGCCAACGTCCTGACTTTC.

The chain is built from TRBV12-3 or TRBV12-4 and TRBJ1-5, with D unresolved. V was shortened by 5 bases and J by 6 bases, with 11 bases between the two germline ends. The CDR3 covers 13 residues. In nucleotides, the CDR3 is TGTGCCAGCAGTGAGGGTTTGAGTCAGCCCCAGCATTTT. Protein sequence: CASSEGLSQPQHF.

The chain recombines TRBV5-6 with TRBJ2-7; D is possibly TRBD1 (7 bases). The CDR3 extends over 15 amino acids. Germline-derived CDR1 and CDR2 are SGHDT and YYEEEE. Trimming removed 3 bases from V and 9 bases from J, with 22 bases in between. As DNA, the CDR3 is TGTGCCAGCAGCTCGGAAGGCAGGGGGACTCGGTGGCAGTACTTC. Its protein product is CASSSEGRGTRWQYF.

This chain joins TRBV6-4 and TRBJ2-2; D ambiguous. V dropped 4 bases and J dropped 1 base, with 4 bases sitting between them. Looked up from germline, CDR1 is MRHNA and CDR2 is SNTAGT. The CDR3 runs to 13 residues. The CDR3 loop reads CASSAGNTGELFF. CDR3 DNA: TGTGCCAGCAGTGCGGGGAACACCGGGGAGCTGTTTTTT.

The chain couples TRBV28 to TRBJ2-5; D perhaps matches TRBD1 (6 bases). Trimming took 8 bases from V and 4 from J, leaving 14 bases between them. This CDR3 is built from 13 residues. Germline assignment: CDR1 MDHEN and CDR2 SYDVKM. The CDR3 nucleotides read TGTGCCAGCGGACCACAGGGACGAGAGACCCAGTACTTC. Its translation: CASGPQGRETQYF.

The chain links TRBV24-1 to TRBJ2-7; 8 nucleotides line up with TRBD1. J gave up 1 base and V 3 bases, and 7 bases lay outside the gene matches. This CDR3 has 16 residues. Per the germline V gene, CDR1 is KGHDR and CDR2 is SFDVKD. The CDR3 sequence: CATSDTSGTGSYEQYF. CDR3 in DNA: TGTGCCACCAGTGATACTTCCGGGACAGGTTCCTACGAGCAGTACTTC.

V is TRBV13 and J is TRBJ2-3; tentatively, D is TRBD2 (6 bases). CDR1 is PRHDT, CDR2 FYEKMQ, per germline (reference sequence). With 5 bases removed from V and 0 bases from J, the gap between germline ends came to 18 bases. The CDR3 totals 17 residues. CDR3: CASSPTGWGVSTDTQYF. CDR3 DNA sequence: TGTGCCAGCAGCCCTACGGGGTGGGGGGTGAGCACAGATACGCAGTATTTT. The full variable domain, completed using reference TRBV13 and TRBJ2-3, is AAGVIQSPRHLIKEKRETATLKCYPIPRHDTVYWYQQGPGQDPQFLISFYEKMQSDKGSIPDRFSAQQFSDYHSELNMSSLELGDSALYFCASSPTGWGVSTDTQYFGPGTRLTVL.

V is TRBV18 and J is TRBJ2-7, with D possibly TRBD1 on 5 matching bases. From germline, CDR1 is KGHSH and CDR2 LQKENI. V was cut by 6 bases and J by 2 bases, with 17 bases left in between. The CDR3 has 15 amino acids. CDR3 region: CASSLGHPLTYEQYF. For the CDR3, the DNA is TGTGCCAGCTCCCTCGGACATCCGCTGACCTACGAGCAGTACTTC.

The chain is built from TRBV6-5 and TRBJ1-2; D is perhaps TRBD1 (5 bases). CDR3 length equals 15 residues. Germline-derived CDR1 and CDR2 are MNHEY and SVGAGI. V lost 2 bases, J lost 5 bases, and 15 bases lay in between. In DNA form, the CDR3 reads TGTGCCAGCAGTTACGATGGATCCGGGGGGTATGGCTACACCTTC. This encodes CASSYDGSGGYGYTF.

The CDR3 DNA is TGTGCCACCGGGGACAGGGGAAACAATGAGCAGTTCTTC. The encoded protein is CATGDRGNNEQFF. This chain uses TRBV24-1 with TRBJ2-1; TRBD1 matches at 10 bases. The V segment lost 9 bases and the J segment 5 bases; nucleotides outside the gene matches: 3. The CDR3 runs to 13 residues. Germline V gene data show CDR1 as KGHDR and CDR2 as SFDVKD.

CDR3: CASSFRGQGNIQYF. The DNA of the CDR3 is TGTGCCAGCAGCTTTAGGGGACAGGGGAACATTCAGTACTTC. The rearrangement joins TRBV5-6 to TRBJ2-4, with 10 bases lining up with TRBD1. CDR3 length equals 14 residues. Germline V gives CDR1 SGHDT, CDR2 YYEEEE. The trim removed 2 bases at V and 7 bases at J, leaving 3 bases unmatched.

The chain recombines TRBV5-1 with TRBJ2-3; tentatively, D is TRBD2 (5 bases). CDR3 size: 13 residues. The V gene's germline CDR1 is SGHRS and CDR2 YFSETQ. V lost 3 bases to trimming and J lost 3 bases, with 8 bases between them. The CDR3: CASSSPGTDTQYF. CDR3 DNA sequence: TGCGCCAGCAGCTCTCCGGGGACAGATACGCAGTATTTT.

V gene TRBV4-1 combines with J gene TRBJ1-2; 7 positions match TRBD1. Germline V gene sequence: CDR1 MGHRA, CDR2 YSYEKL. The length of the CDR3 is 14 residues. After removal of 1 base from V and 5 bases from J, the junction contained 4 bases not matched to a gene. The CDR3 DNA is TGCGCCAGCAGCCAAGGAGCAGGGGGGTATGGCTACACCTTC. Translation: CASSQGAGGYGYTF.

This CDR3 reads CASSGWRNKGYTF. CDR3 coding DNA: TGTGCCAGCAGCGGGTGGCGGAATAAGGGCTACACCTTC. V usage is TRBV7-6 and J usage is TRBJ1-2; D uncertain. V lost 5 bases, J lost 8 bases, and 15 bases lay in between. The CDR3 contains 13 residues. Germline V gives CDR1 SGHVS, CDR2 FNYEAQ. Supplemented by reference TRBV7-6 and TRBJ1-2, the full variable domain reads GAGVSQSPRYKVTKRGQDVALRCDPISGHVSLYWYRQALGQGPEFLTYFNYEAQQDKSGLPNDRFSAERPEGSISTLTIQRTEQRDSAMYRCASSGWRNKGYTFGSGTRLTVV.

This clone showed up just once. This chain joins TRBV5-6 and TRBJ2-7, with 7 bases matching TRBD1. CDR1 SGHDT and CDR2 YYEEEE come from the germline V gene. Losses at the gene ends were 4 bases for V and 5 bases for J; bases not matched to a gene: 12. CDR3 size: 15 residues. In DNA, the CDR3 is TGTGCCAGCAGCGGCTTAGGGACAGCAGTAGACGAGCAGTACTTC. Its translation: CASSGLGTAVDEQYF. The complete variable domain, with remaining parts taken from reference TRBV5-6 and TRBJ2-7, reads DAGVTQSPTHLIKTRGQQVTLRCSPKSGHDTVSWYQQALGQGPQFIFQYYEEEERQRGNFPDRFSGHQFPNYSSELNVNALLLGDSALYLCASSGLGTAVDEQYFGPGTRLTVT.

This clone appeared a few times. The chain couples TRBV27 to TRBJ1-4; 8 nucleotides line up with TRBD1. The CDR3 contains 14 residues. The germline V gene encodes CDR1 MNHEY and CDR2 SMNVEV (reference sequence). V lost 7 bases and J lost 8; bases outside the gene matches: 9. The CDR3 reads CASNWRTGTEKLFF. DNA of the CDR3: TGTGCCAGCAATTGGAGGACAGGGACGGAAAAACTGTTTTTT. Drawing the rest from reference TRBV27 and TRBJ1-4, the complete variable domain is EAQVTQNPRYLITVTGKKLTVTCSQNMNHEYMSWYRQDPGLGLRQIYYSMNVEVTDKGDVPEGYKVSRKEKRNFPLILESPSPNQTSLYFCASNWRTGTEKLFFGSGTQLSVL.

The rearrangement joins TRBV7-3 to TRBJ2-1; no reliable D call. Germline CDR1 SGHTA, CDR2 FQGTGA. V shed 3 bases and J shed 3 bases, with 15 bases lying between them. CDR3 size: 16 residues. CDR3 DNA sequence: TGTGCCAGCAGCTTCTCGGCCGGAGTCGTCTACAATGAGCAGTTCTTC. Protein sequence: CASSFSAGVVYNEQFF.

This clone has just one count. The V gene is TRBV7-9, the J gene TRBJ2-2; 10 positions match TRBD2. Per germline, CDR1 SEHNR and CDR2 FQNEAQ (reference sequence). V trimming: 11 bases; J trimming: 6 bases; junction bases outside the gene matches: 6. The length of the CDR3 is 13 residues. The CDR3 bases are TGTGCCGGAGCGGGGGGGCTACCCGGGGAGCTGTTTTTT. Its protein is CAGAGGLPGELFF.

J is TRBJ2-1 and V is TRBV7-3; TRBD2 matches at 11 bases. V shed 2 bases and J 1 base; nucleotides not matched to a gene: 7. CDR1 and CDR2 (germline): SGHTA, FQGTGA. CDR3 length: 18 residues. The CDR3 loop reads CASSLLAGGLRSYNEQFF. The CDR3 nucleotides are TGTGCCAGCAGCTTACTAGCGGGGGGACTGAGGTCCTACAATGAGCAGTTCTTC.

The chain joins TRBV14 to TRBJ2-5, with 8 bases identical to TRBD1. V lost 8 bases, J lost 5 bases, and 13 bases stayed unmatched. In germline, CDR1 is SGHDN, CDR2 FVKESK. This CDR3 contains 15 residues. The chain's CDR3 is CASGPQGVVTETQYF. The DNA of the CDR3 is TGTGCCAGCGGACCACAGGGGGTTGTGACGGAGACCCAGTACTTC.

The J gene is TRBJ1-5, the V gene TRBV3-1 (or the pseudogene TRBV3-2), with 8 positions matching TRBD1. CDR1 and CDR2 from the germline V gene are LGHDT and YNNKEL (reference sequence). With V trimmed by 0 bases and J by 6 bases, 13 bases remained unmatched. CDR3 length: 18 residues. The CDR3 reads CASSQDCRGLRRFQPQHF. The CDR3, as DNA: TGTGCCAGCAGCCAAGATTGCAGGGGGCTTCGAAGGTTTCAGCCCCAGCATTTT.

The CDR3 reads CASSGTGFSGANVLTF. In nucleotides, the CDR3 is TGTGCCAGTAGTGGGACAGGGTTCTCTGGGGCCAACGTCCTGACTTTC. The rearrangement uses TRBV19 and TRBJ2-6; 9 bases fit TRBD1. Germline assignment: CDR1 LNHDA and CDR2 SQIVND (reference sequence). J gave up 0 bases and V 5 bases, and 2 bases lay outside the gene matches. There are 16 residues in the CDR3.

The chain joins TRBV12-3 or TRBV12-4 to TRBJ1-1; D gene unclear. V lost 3 bases, J lost 0 bases, and 5 bases lay in between. This CDR3 region has 13 residues. CDR3: CASSFSMNTEAFF. CDR3 coding DNA: TGTGCCAGCAGTTTCTCTATGAACACTGAAGCTTTCTTT.

The J gene is TRBJ2-5, the V gene TRBV7-3; no clear D. V lost 3 bases to trimming and J lost 5 bases, with 10 bases between them. Germline V gene lookup returns CDR1 SGHTA and CDR2 FQGTGA. The CDR3 is 13 amino acids. The CDR3 here is CASSFGSTETQYF. The CDR3 bases are TGTGCCAGCAGCTTCGGGTCTACGGAGACCCAGTACTTC.

The chain recombines TRBV7-9 with TRBJ1-2, with 12 bases fitting TRBD1. Trimming cost V 5 bases and J 7 bases; bases outside gene matches: 20. The CDR3 is made up of 19 amino acids. CDR1 is SEHNR, CDR2 FQNEAQ, per germline (reference sequence). CDR3 DNA: TGTGCCAGCAGCCGCTCCCCGGGACAGGGGGCTTCCAGCTCGCGTGGCTACACCTTC. It encodes CASSRSPGQGASSSRGYTF.

The CDR3 DNA is TGTGCCAGCAGTCGAATAGCGGACCGGGGGCAAGAGACCCAGTACTTC. As protein: CASSRIADRGQETQYF. The genes are TRBV27 and TRBJ2-5, with D possibly being TRBD2 (6 bases). CDR1 MNHEY and CDR2 SMNVEV come from the germline V gene (reference sequence). Trimming stripped 5 bases from V and 2 bases from J, with 18 bases between. The CDR3 sequence is 16 residues long.

The rearrangement uses TRBV5-5 and TRBJ2-5; 9 nucleotides agree with TRBD2. V lost 3 bases to trimming and J lost 7 bases; unmatched junction nucleotides: 13. CDR3 length equals 16 residues. Germline CDR1 is SGHKS and CDR2 is YYEKEE (reference sequence). The CDR3 nucleotides are TGTGCCAGCAGCTCGGCCGGGACTAGCTCCCGGGGGACCCAGTACTTC. Translation gives CASSSAGTSSRGTQYF.